The 25 T cell receptor beta chains given below trace back to one sample, sequenced in a study of cytomegalovirus exposure and HLA in healthy donors. Primers: 60 Vbeta forward and 13 Jbeta reverse. Measured with immunoSEQ multiplex PCR; TCRdb has only the in-frame clones, and not every one. The sample records 80,000 to 100,000 clones, about 80% being singletons. Input material: PBMCs. The receptors were sampled from a male donor in good health and CMV-seropositive.

The CDR3 here is CASSLASYNEQFF. The CDR3 region has the DNA TGTGCCAGCAGCTTAGCTTCATACAATGAGCAGTTCTTC. The chain employs TRBV7-6 and TRBJ2-1; D is unresolved. CDR1 SGHVS and CDR2 FNYEAQ come from the germline V gene. The CDR3 sequence is 13 residues long. Trimming cost V 0 bases and J 4 bases, with 4 bases left between them.

The rearrangement joins TRBV6-1 to TRBJ1-1; 9 nucleotides agree with TRBD1. Germline trimming cut 2 bases from V and 3 bases from J; bases unmatched to any gene: 4. This CDR3 comprises 15 residues. CDR1 and CDR2 from the germline V gene are MNHNS and SASEGT. The CDR3 DNA reads TGTGCCAGCAGTGAACCGGGACAGGGCTACACTGAAGCTTTCTTT. This codes for CASSEPGQGYTEAFF.

This rearrangement joins TRBV9 to TRBJ1-1; D is possibly TRBD1 (6 bases). CDR1 and CDR2 (germline): SGDLS, YYNGEE. Deletions cut 3 bases from V and 5 bases from J, with 11 bases between. The CDR3 contains 13 residues. The CDR3 region has the DNA TGTGCCAGCAGCGATACCAGGGGTACTGAAGCTTTCTTT. Encoded protein: CASSDTRGTEAFF.

V is TRBV7-2 and J is TRBJ1-2; a weak D match, TRBD1 (6 bases). The CDR3 has 15 residues. Germline V lookup: CDR1 SGHTA, CDR2 FQGNSA. Trimming took off 1 base at V and 4 bases at J, with 13 bases between the two ends. The CDR3 reads CASSLVGGALYGYTF. The DNA of the CDR3 is TGTGCCAGCAGCTTAGTTGGGGGGGCCCTCTATGGCTACACCTTC.

The CDR3 reads CASSYHRSQVIYGYTF. Here the CDR3 DNA reads TGTGCCAGCAGTTATCACCGTTCACAGGTTATCTATGGCTACACCTTC. This rearrangement joins TRBV6-6 to TRBJ1-2; D is perhaps TRBD1 (5 bases). CDR3 length: 16 residues. In germline, CDR1 is MNHNY, CDR2 SVGAGI (reference sequence). Trimming removed 3 bases at V and 4 bases at J, with 18 bases between.

The table lists this clone with a few counts. The chain joins TRBV18 to TRBJ1-5; weak D call: TRBD1 (5 bases). Trimming removed 5 bases at V and 6 bases at J, with 14 bases between. The CDR3 is 14 amino acids. From germline, CDR1 is KGHSH and CDR2 LQKENI. In DNA, the CDR3 is TGTGCCAGCTCAGCAGGGATTTATGGTCAGCCCCAGCATTTT. This translates into CASSAGIYGQPQHF.

The V and J genes are TRBV19 and TRBJ2-7; the match to TRBD1 covers 9 bases. Unmatched junction bases numbered 7, after V lost 7 bases and J lost 0 bases. CDR1 and CDR2 (germline): LNHDA, SQIVND (reference sequence). The CDR3 has 15 residues. CDR3 bases: TGTGCCAGTACCCCCGGGACAGGGTTCTCCTACGAGCAGTACTTC. It specifies CASTPGTGFSYEQYF.

The chain employs TRBV29-1 and TRBJ2-3; D is unresolved. CDR3 size: 12 residues. V was cut by 6 bases and J by 4 bases, with 11 bases left in between. Per the germline V gene, CDR1 is SQVTM and CDR2 is ANQGSEA. CDR3 region: CSVELVSDTQYF. The CDR3 bases are TGCAGCGTCGAGCTAGTATCAGATACGCAGTATTTT.

The chain is built from TRBV7-2 and TRBJ2-3, with a possible D match to TRBD1 (7 bases). Germline values: CDR1 SGHTA, CDR2 FQGNSA. Trimming took 5 bases from V and 3 from J, leaving 18 bases between them. This CDR3 comprises 16 residues. The DNA of the CDR3 is TGTGCCAGCAGCCTAGGAGGGGGCTCGAAGACAGATACGCAGTATTTT. Amino acids: CASSLGGGSKTDTQYF.

The chain employs TRBV6-4 and TRBJ2-5; TRBD1 agrees at 7 bases. With V trimmed by 3 bases and J by 1 base, 17 bases remained unmatched. Germline CDR1 is MRHNA and CDR2 is SNTAGT. This CDR3 comprises 19 residues. The CDR3 protein is CASSESNKTHRGSQETQYF. In DNA form, the CDR3 reads TGTGCCAGCAGTGAATCCAACAAGACTCACAGGGGCTCCCAAGAGACCCAGTACTTC.

A few counts support this clone. CDR3 in DNA: TGCGCCAGCAGCCAAGAAGGGACAGGAAAAACCTACGAGCAGTACTTC. It specifies CASSQEGTGKTYEQYF. The chain carries TRBV4-1 and TRBJ2-7; 8 nucleotides match TRBD1. The V segment lost 0 bases and the J segment 2 bases; nucleotides outside the gene matches: 6. The germline V gene encodes CDR1 MGHRA and CDR2 YSYEKL. The CDR3 length is 16 residues.

This chain links TRBV5-1 with TRBJ2-3, with TRBD1 identical over 7 bases. This CDR3 has 16 residues. Losses at the gene ends were 0 bases for V and 6 bases for J; bases not matched to a gene: 10. CDR1 SGHRS and CDR2 YFSETQ come from the germline V gene. CDR3: CASSLGFEGASDTQYF. In DNA form, the CDR3 reads TGCGCCAGCAGCTTGGGATTTGAGGGGGCCTCGGATACGCAGTATTTT.

This chain connects TRBV19 to TRBJ1-1; TRBD1 might be the D (6 bases). V was clipped by 5 bases and J by 0 bases, with 13 bases between them. Per the germline V gene, CDR1 is LNHDA and CDR2 is SQIVND (reference sequence). The CDR3 covers 15 residues. The CDR3 region has the DNA TGTGCCAGTAGTCTCCGGGACATGATGAACACTGAAGCTTTCTTT. Translating gives CASSLRDMMNTEAFF.

This chain uses TRBV7-2 with TRBJ2-7, with D possibly TRBD1 on 6 matching bases. Trimming stripped 1 base from V and 2 bases from J, with 9 bases between. This CDR3 contains 14 residues. The germline V gene encodes CDR1 SGHTA and CDR2 FQGNSA. The DNA of the CDR3 is TGTGCCAGCAGCTTAGAACAGGGTACCTACGAGCAGTACTTC. The encoded protein is CASSLEQGTYEQYF.

The CDR3 region has the DNA TGCGCCAGCAGCCATCCCGGGACAGGGAATTCACCCCTCCACTTT. Protein: CASSHPGTGNSPLHF. V gene TRBV4-3 combines with J gene TRBJ1-6, with 9 bases fitting TRBD1. Germline loops: CDR1 LGHNA, CDR2 YSLEER. CDR3 length: 15 amino acids. V was pared by 3 bases and J by 7 bases, with 4 bases of the junction left unmatched.

The rearrangement joins TRBV9 to TRBJ1-2, with 8 positions matching TRBD1. The V segment lost 4 bases and the J segment 6 bases; nucleotides outside the gene matches: 5. CDR1 is SGDLS and CDR2 is YYNGEE in the germline V gene. The CDR3 loop spans 13 amino acids. CDR3 bases: TGTGCCAGCAGCCCGGACAGGGCCGATGGCTACACCTTC. As protein: CASSPDRADGYTF.

The chain recombines TRBV5-5 with TRBJ1-1, with D perhaps TRBD1 (6 bases). With 0 bases removed from V and 4 bases from J, the gap between germline ends came to 7 bases. Germline V lookup: CDR1 SGHKS, CDR2 YYEKEE (reference sequence). The CDR3 consists of 13 residues. The DNA of the CDR3 is TGTGCCAGCAGCTTGGGGACAGCCACTGAAGCTTTCTTT. Residues: CASSLGTATEAFF.

This clone was observed a single time. V gene TRBV7-8 combines with J gene TRBJ1-1; weak D call: TRBD1 (5 bases). CDR1 is SGHVS, CDR2 FQNEAQ, per germline. The CDR3 sequence is 16 residues long. The germline V and J ends were trimmed by 1 base and 0 bases, with 12 bases remaining between them. CDR3 region: CASSLGRRGVNTEAFF. The CDR3 DNA is TGTGCCAGCAGCTTAGGAAGGCGGGGGGTGAACACTGAAGCTTTCTTT.

The chain recombines TRBV30 with TRBJ1-4; possibly TRBD1 for D (6 bases). Germline assignment: CDR1 GTSNPN and CDR2 SVGIG (reference sequence). The CDR3 runs 15 residues. V was trimmed by 8 bases and J by 4 bases, leaving 20 bases between them. This chain's CDR3 is CATRPRQEFNEKLFF. The CDR3 coding sequence is TGTGCCACCAGGCCGAGACAGGAGTTTAATGAAAAACTGTTTTTT.

The chain links TRBV29-1 to TRBJ1-1, with D unresolved. Germline CDR1 reads SQVTM; CDR2 reads ANQGSEA. V was cut by 7 bases and J by 11 bases, with 14 bases left in between. This CDR3 is built from 10 residues. This CDR3 reads CSALSGGAFF. CDR3 bases: TGCAGCGCCCTCTCCGGAGGGGCTTTCTTT.

This clone was counted between two and nine times. CDR3: CASSRTPHSSYNEQFF. CDR3 DNA: TGTGCCAGCAGCCGAACGCCTCACAGCTCCTACAATGAGCAGTTCTTC. The rearrangement links TRBV4-2 to TRBJ2-1; no firm D call. CDR3 length equals 16 residues. V was trimmed by 4 bases and J by 0 bases, leaving 13 bases between them. Germline lookup yields CDR1 LGHNA and CDR2 YNFKEQ.

The chain is built from TRBV4-3 and TRBJ1-2; D gene ambiguous. The CDR3 extends over 16 amino acids. V lost 0 bases and J 3 bases, leaving 14 bases between the germline ends. Germline CDR1 is LGHNA and CDR2 is YSLEER. CDR3 loop: CASSQDATANYYGYTF. Written as DNA, the CDR3 is TGCGCCAGCAGCCAAGACGCGACTGCGAATTACTATGGCTACACCTTC.

The gene calls are TRBV4-1 and TRBJ2-7; 10 bases agree with TRBD1. Germline V lookup: CDR1 MGHRA, CDR2 YSYEKL. Trimming took 1 base from V and 1 from J; bases not matched to a gene: 4. CDR3 length: 16 residues. CDR3 coding DNA: TGCGCCAGCAGCCAAGTCGGGACAGGGGCGTCCTACGAGCAGTACTTC. Translation: CASSQVGTGASYEQYF.

This chain connects TRBV7-8 to TRBJ2-5; 7 bases match TRBD1. The CDR3 is 13 amino acids. Looked up from germline, CDR1 is SGHVS and CDR2 is FQNEAQ. Trimming took 6 bases from V and 4 from J; bases not matched to a gene: 5. The CDR3 loop reads CASRVRGRETQYF. DNA of the CDR3: TGTGCCAGCAGAGTCAGGGGGAGAGAGACCCAGTACTTC. Complete variable domain (other parts from reference TRBV7-8 and TRBJ2-5): GAGVSQSPRYKVAKRGQDVALRCDPISGHVSLFWYQQALGQGPEFLTYFQNEAQLDKSGLPSDRFFAERPEGSVSTLKIQRTQQEDSAVYLCASRVRGRETQYFGPGTRLLVL.

V and J are TRBV4-1 and TRBJ2-2; D gene unclear. Trimming pared 0 bases from V and 3 bases from J, leaving 8 bases between. CDR3 length: 15 residues. Germline V gene lookup returns CDR1 MGHRA and CDR2 YSYEKL. In DNA form, the CDR3 reads TGCGCCAGCAGCCAAGATCGGAGTTACACCGGGGAGCTGTTTTTT. Its translation is CASSQDRSYTGELFF.